This entry describes one TCR beta chain. The sample comes from a study of blood T cells in healthy people across ages. Every participating donor contributed around 9.5 milliliters of peripheral blood through a draw. The germline V and J ends were trimmed by 2 bases and 4 bases, with 15 bases remaining between them. The CDR3 is 15 amino acids. Per the germline V gene, CDR1 is LGHDT and CDR2 is YNNKEL (reference sequence). Using a J-beta primer mix together with a sample-barcoded 5' primer, a second PCR was run for about 6 to 12 cycles. Sequencing yielded, for each sample, at least 3 million paired-end reads carrying CDR3. One entry per CDR3 protein results from TCRdb running MiXCR on the 5' RACE reads. Counted here are fewer than 2,000,000 distinct CDR3 sequences, about 31% occurring once; the ten biggest clones make up around 11%.

The rearrangement links TRBV3-1 to TRBJ2-7; a possible D gene is TRBD1 (6 bases). Material for sequencing was blood. This TCR was recovered from a woman aged 25 to 45 in good health. CDR3 region: CASSQSGTPLYEQYF. The DNA of the CDR3 is TGTGCCAGCAGCCAATCCGGGACACCCCTTTACGAGCAGTACTTC.